The 19 T cell receptor beta chains reported below all come from one sample, sequenced in a study of early stage breast cancer tumors. The protocol was immunoSEQ multiplex PCR, while the TCRdb copy is restricted to in-frame clones and leaves out a portion. The repertoire includes roughly 30,000 clones, about 80% of them detected once, and about 12% sits in the top ten. The source material was blood. These TCRs come from a person aged 55 to 75 with breast cancer.

This clone was detected only a few times. This sequence joins TRBV10-1 and TRBJ1-2, with D maybe TRBD1 (6 bases). Trimming cost V 3 bases and J 2 bases, with 7 bases left between them. Germline CDR1 and CDR2: WNHNN and SYGVQD (reference sequence). There are 13 residues in the CDR3. CDR3 residues: CASSDRGNYGYTF. The CDR3 DNA sequence: TGCGCCAGCAGTGACAGGGGAAACTATGGCTACACCTTC.

The V gene is TRBV6-1, the J gene TRBJ2-7; TRBD2 matches 9 bases. J gave up 7 bases and V 4 bases, and 14 bases lay outside the gene matches. CDR1 is MNHNS and CDR2 is SASEGT in the germline V gene. The CDR3 is made up of 16 amino acids. DNA of the CDR3: TGTGCCAGCAGTGGGGCCCTTAGCGGGAGTTTTTTAGAGCAGTACTTC. Its translation: CASSGALSGSFLEQYF.

The rearrangement joins TRBV11-2 to TRBJ1-1; TRBD1 agrees at 8 bases. Trimming took 6 bases from V and 0 from J; bases not matched to a gene: 6. This CDR3 region has 15 residues. Germline V lookup: CDR1 SGHAT, CDR2 FQNNGV. In DNA, the CDR3 is TGTGCCAGCAGTTCCCCGACAGGGGTGAACACTGAAGCTTTCTTT. It encodes CASSSPTGVNTEAFF. The full variable domain, with the rest looked up from reference TRBV11-2 and TRBJ1-1, is EAGVAQSPRYKIIEKRQSVAFWCNPISGHATLYWYQQILGQGPKLLIQFQNNGVVDDSQLPKDRFSAERLKGVDSTLKIQPAKLEDSAVYLCASSSPTGVNTEAFFGQGTRLTVV.

The rearrangement links TRBV4-3 to TRBJ2-5; TRBD1 is a possible D gene (6 bases). The CDR3 runs 15 residues. V was shortened by 0 bases and J by 4 bases, with 12 bases between the two germline ends. Germline CDR1 is LGHNA and CDR2 is YSLEER. The CDR3 here is CASSQDRGRGETQYF. CDR3 nucleotide sequence: TGCGCCAGCAGCCAAGATCGGGGCAGGGGAGAGACCCAGTACTTC.

The V call is TRBV4-1, the J call TRBJ2-7, with 7 bases identical to TRBD2. The V segment lost 5 bases and the J segment 7 bases; nucleotides outside the gene matches: 11. Germline V lookup: CDR1 MGHRA, CDR2 YSYEKL. This CDR3 region has 14 residues. CDR3 loop: CASSNSGWDREQYF. CDR3 DNA: TGCGCCAGCAGCAATAGCGGGTGGGATCGAGAGCAGTACTTC.

This chain joins TRBV5-6 and TRBJ2-5; 12 bases agree with TRBD2. The V gene's germline CDR1 is SGHDT and CDR2 YYEEEE. V lost 0 bases and J lost 6; bases outside the gene matches: 3. The CDR3 consists of 15 residues. Here the CDR3 DNA reads TGTGCCAGCAGCTTGGGACTAGCGGGAGTTCAGACCCAGTACTTC. Translating gives CASSLGLAGVQTQYF. Complete variable domain (other parts from reference TRBV5-6 and TRBJ2-5): DAGVTQSPTHLIKTRGQQVTLRCSPKSGHDTVSWYQQALGQGPQFIFQYYEEEERQRGNFPDRFSGHQFPNYSSELNVNALLLGDSALYLCASSLGLAGVQTQYFGPGTRLLVL.

This chain connects TRBV25-1 to TRBJ2-7; 7 bases align to TRBD2. V lost 2 bases to trimming and J lost 2 bases; unmatched junction nucleotides: 6. The CDR3 extends over 15 amino acids. Germline loops: CDR1 MGHDK, CDR2 SYGVNS. The CDR3 sequence: CASSEKRGPPYEQYF. For the CDR3, the DNA is TGTGCCAGCAGTGAAAAGCGGGGACCTCCCTACGAGCAGTACTTC.

The rearrangement links TRBV19 to TRBJ2-7; possibly TRBD2 for D (7 bases). Germline CDR1 reads LNHDA; CDR2 reads SQIVND (reference sequence). There are 12 residues in the CDR3. CDR3 DNA: TGTGGGGGGGGCGGGAAAACCTACGAGCAGTACTTC. Its translation: CGGGGKTYEQYF.

The V and J genes are TRBV19 and TRBJ1-2; the D gene is possibly TRBD1 (6 bases). Looked up from germline, CDR1 is LNHDA and CDR2 is SQIVND (reference sequence). The CDR3 sequence is 13 residues long. V was trimmed by 3 bases and J by 4 bases, leaving 9 bases between them. As DNA, the CDR3 is TGTGCCAGTAGTATTACAGGGAGCTATGGCTACACCTTC. This sequence encodes CASSITGSYGYTF.

The DNA for the CDR3 is TGCGCCAGCAGCTTGGACCCCGGGACAGGGGACAATGAGCAGTTCTTC. It specifies CASSLDPGTGDNEQFF. J is TRBJ2-1 and V is TRBV5-1, with TRBD1 identical over 10 bases. The V gene's germline CDR1 is SGHRS and CDR2 YFSETQ. CDR3 length: 16 amino acids. Germline trimming cut 0 bases from V and 5 bases from J; bases unmatched to any gene: 5.

V is TRBV18 and J is TRBJ2-1; D is unresolved. Deletions cut 4 bases from V and 2 bases from J, with 9 bases between. CDR3 length equals 14 residues. Germline CDR1 KGHSH, CDR2 LQKENI. The DNA of the CDR3 is TGTGCCAGCTCACGTCCTAAGCCCTACAATGAGCAGTTCTTC. Encoded protein: CASSRPKPYNEQFF.

The V and J genes are TRBV6-5 and TRBJ1-2; TRBD1 is a possible D gene (5 bases). Looked up from germline, CDR1 is MNHEY and CDR2 is SVGAGI. Trimming stripped 4 bases from V and 7 bases from J, with 13 bases between. The CDR3 runs 13 residues. The DNA of the CDR3 is TGTGCCAGCAGTTCCACCGACAGAGCTGGCTACACCTTC. It specifies CASSSTDRAGYTF.

CDR3 in amino acids: CASKDRAYGYTF. Here the CDR3 DNA reads TGTGCCAGCAAGGACAGGGCCTATGGCTACACCTTC. This rearrangement joins TRBV2 to TRBJ1-2, with 8 nucleotides matching TRBD1. This CDR3 region has 12 residues. The junction had 2 bases not matched to a gene; V was cut back by 7 bases and J by 4 bases. Germline CDR1 is SNHLY and CDR2 is FYNNEI.

This rearrangement joins TRBV29-1 to TRBJ1-4; D possibly corresponds to TRBD1 (6 bases). V lost 3 bases, J lost 5 bases, and 22 bases lay in between. This CDR3 spans 17 amino acids. The V gene's germline CDR1 is SQVTM and CDR2 ANQGSEA. This chain's CDR3 is CSVELQARGQPNEKLFF. In nucleotides, the CDR3 is TGCAGCGTTGAGCTCCAGGCCAGGGGTCAGCCGAATGAAAAACTGTTTTTT.

In its sample, this clone was seen once. The chain uses TRBV9 and TRBJ1-4; 8 bases fit TRBD1. Germline trimming cut 0 bases from V and 7 bases from J; bases unmatched to any gene: 5. The CDR3 extends over 15 amino acids. Germline-derived CDR1 and CDR2 are SGDLS and YYNGEE. The CDR3 DNA reads as TGTGCCAGCAGCGTAGACCAGGGGGCTCGTGAAAAACTGTTTTTT. Encoded protein: CASSVDQGAREKLFF.

The gene calls are TRBV19 and TRBJ2-7, with D perhaps matching TRBD1 (5 bases). This CDR3 has 13 amino acids. Germline V gene lookup returns CDR1 LNHDA and CDR2 SQIVND (reference sequence). V lost 6 bases and J 0 bases, leaving 9 bases between the germline ends. CDR3 residues: CASRSDSSYEQYF. CDR3 in DNA: TGTGCCAGTAGATCCGACAGCTCCTACGAGCAGTACTTC.

V gene TRBV19 combines with J gene TRBJ2-2; TRBD1 matches at 8 bases. Per the germline V gene, CDR1 is LNHDA and CDR2 is SQIVND (reference sequence). This CDR3 region has 14 residues. V was pared by 5 bases and J by 6 bases, with 5 bases of the junction left unmatched. The CDR3 here is CASSPTGVAGELFF. CDR3 coding DNA: TGTGCCAGTAGTCCGACAGGGGTAGCCGGGGAGCTGTTTTTT. The whole variable domain, remainder taken from reference TRBV19 and TRBJ2-2, is DGGITQSPKYLFRKEGQNVTLSCEQNLNHDAMYWYRQDPGQGLRLIYYSQIVNDFQKGDIAEGYSVSREKKESFPLTVTSAQKNPTAFYLCASSPTGVAGELFFGEGSRLTVL.

This clone came up once. V gene TRBV2 combines with J gene TRBJ2-1; TRBD1 matches at 8 bases. This CDR3 comprises 15 residues. Trimming took 8 bases from V and 4 from J; bases not matched to a gene: 10. Germline CDR1 reads SNHLY; CDR2 reads FYNNEI. CDR3 region: CASRGRDRRYNEQFF. In nucleotides, the CDR3 is TGTGCCAGCCGAGGACGGGACAGGCGGTACAATGAGCAGTTCTTC. Full variable domain (remainder filled in from reference TRBV2 and TRBJ2-1): EPEVTQTPSHQVTQMGQEVILRCVPISNHLYFYWYRQILGQKVEFLVSFYNNEISEKSEIFDDQFSVERPDGSNFTLKIRSTKLEDSAMYFCASRGRDRRYNEQFFGPGTRLTVL.

This chain joins TRBV28 and TRBJ1-5; TRBD1 might be the D (5 bases). The germline V gene encodes CDR1 MDHEN and CDR2 SYDVKM. The V gene lost 0 bases and the J gene lost 10 bases, with 10 bases spanning the gap. The CDR3 consists of 13 residues. CDR3 nucleotides: TGTGCCAGCAGTTTATGGGGAGGGGAACCCCAGCATTTT. Its translation: CASSLWGGEPQHF. The variable domain in full, with the rest retrieved from reference TRBV28 and TRBJ1-5, is DVKVTQSSRYLVKRTGEKVFLECVQDMDHENMFWYRQDPGLGLRLIYFSYDVKMKEKGDIPEGYSVSREKKERFSLILESASTNQTSMYLCASSLWGGEPQHFGDGTRLSIL.